The next 30 T cell receptor beta chains were all read from a single sample in a study of technical replicates of blood from a handful of donors. Assay used: immunoSEQ multiplex PCR; TCRdb lists only in-frame clones, some missing. The sample has roughly 100,000 clones; 96% are singletons. Sequencing input: T cells isolated from PBMCs. Receptors originate from a human donor in good health.

The chain has TRBV7-6 and TRBJ1-1; maybe TRBD1 (6 bases). From germline, CDR1 is SGHVS and CDR2 FNYEAQ. The length of the CDR3 is 16 residues. Trimming stripped 0 bases from V and 5 bases from J, with 16 bases between. This CDR3 is CASSLASRGGETEAFF. In DNA form, the CDR3 reads TGTGCCAGCAGCTTAGCGAGCAGGGGAGGGGAGACTGAAGCTTTCTTT.

The chain has TRBV7-2 and TRBJ1-5, with 8 nucleotides matching TRBD1. CDR3 length equals 15 residues. Germline assignment: CDR1 SGHTA and CDR2 FQGNSA. Losses at the gene ends were 1 base for V and 6 bases for J; bases not matched to a gene: 5. The CDR3: CASSLDSGGGQPQHF. DNA of the CDR3: TGTGCCAGCAGCTTAGATTCAGGGGGCGGTCAGCCCCAGCATTTT.

The chain is built from TRBV13 and TRBJ2-5, with 7 bases identical to TRBD1. Germline V CDR1 and CDR2: PRHDT, FYEKMQ (reference sequence). Germline trimming cut 4 bases from V and 4 bases from J; bases unmatched to any gene: 3. The CDR3 is made up of 13 amino acids. The CDR3 DNA sequence: TGTGCCAGCAGCTCGGGACAGAGAGAGACCCAGTACTTC. Translated, it gives CASSSGQRETQYF.

The sample holds one count of this clone. The chain has TRBV28 and TRBJ1-2; possible D gene TRBD1, 6 bases. Germline V CDR1 and CDR2: MDHEN, SYDVKM. V was shortened by 2 bases and J by 4 bases, with 11 bases between the two germline ends. The CDR3 is made up of 14 amino acids. For the CDR3, the DNA is TGTGCCAGCAGTTTAAAGGGAGGGGGCTATGGCTACACCTTC. Its protein product is CASSLKGGGYGYTF.

The gene calls are TRBV10-3 and TRBJ2-2; 7 nucleotides align to TRBD2. The CDR3 contains 14 residues. Trimming took 3 bases from V and 2 from J; bases not matched to a gene: 0. Germline values: CDR1 ENHRY, CDR2 SYGVKD. CDR3 amino acids: CAISEAGNTGELFF. The CDR3 region has the DNA TGTGCCATCAGTGAAGCGGGAAACACCGGGGAGCTGTTTTTT.

The rearrangement joins TRBV19 to TRBJ1-1, with a weak D call TRBD1 (6 bases). V was clipped by 9 bases and J by 6 bases, with 14 bases between them. This CDR3 is built from 12 residues. Germline CDR1 and CDR2: LNHDA and SQIVND (reference sequence). CDR3 nucleotides: TGTGCCAGCCGAACAGGGAGGGCTGAAGCTTTCTTT. As protein: CASRTGRAEAFF.

This clone was observed a single time. The V and J genes are TRBV7-3 and TRBJ2-7; TRBD1 aligns across 9 bases. Germline CDR1 is SGHTA and CDR2 is FQGTGA. The CDR3 sequence is 14 residues long. The junction had 3 bases not matched to a gene; V was cut back by 1 base and J by 5 bases. The CDR3 DNA reads as TGTGCCAGCAGCTTAATGGGACAGGGTAACGAGCAGTACTTC. Protein product: CASSLMGQGNEQYF. The full variable domain, in which reference TRBV7-3 and TRBJ2-7 provide the parts outside the CDR3, is GAGVSQTPSNKVTEKGKYVELRCDPISGHTALYWYRQSLGQGPEFLIYFQGTGAADDSGLPNDRFFAVRPEGSVSTLKIQRTERGDSAVYLCASSLMGQGNEQYFGPGTRLTVT.

The chain is built from TRBV6-5 and TRBJ2-7; D ambiguous. V was cut by 2 bases and J by 2 bases, with 10 bases left in between. Germline loops: CDR1 MNHEY, CDR2 SVGAGI. The CDR3 length is 14 residues. Written as DNA, the CDR3 is TGTGCCAGCAGTTACCACCGGGTAGCCTACGAGCAGTACTTC. It yields the protein CASSYHRVAYEQYF.

This clone was found once. The rearrangement links TRBV29-1 to TRBJ2-7; tentative D call: TRBD1 (5 bases). The V gene lost 6 bases and the J gene lost 2 bases, with 14 bases spanning the gap. The CDR3 sequence is 13 residues long. Germline lookup yields CDR1 SQVTM and CDR2 ANQGSEA. In DNA form, the CDR3 reads TGCAGCGTGAGACAGATATCGACCTACGAGCAGTACTTC. This translates into CSVRQISTYEQYF.

The V call is TRBV15, the J call TRBJ2-5, with 7 bases fitting TRBD1. Germline CDR1 reads LNHNV; CDR2 reads YYDKDF (reference sequence). CDR3 length: 17 amino acids. The junction had 7 bases not matched to a gene; V was cut back by 0 bases and J by 0 bases. CDR3 nucleotides: TGTGCCACCAGCAGAGAACCCCGGGACAGTTACCAAGAGACCCAGTACTTC. It codes for CATSREPRDSYQETQYF.

This chain joins TRBV6-5 and TRBJ1-5, with 8 bases that match TRBD1. The CDR3 is made up of 15 amino acids. With V trimmed by 5 bases and J by 2 bases, 5 bases remained unmatched. The germline CDR1 and CDR2 sequences are MNHEY and SVGAGI. The CDR3 DNA reads TGTGCCAGCAGTCCACAGGGGGGAGGCAATCAGCCCCAGCATTTT. Translated: CASSPQGGGNQPQHF.

V usage is TRBV27 and J usage is TRBJ2-3; tentatively, D is TRBD1 (5 bases). V was shortened by 1 base and J by 5 bases, with 13 bases between the two germline ends. CDR1 and CDR2 (germline): MNHEY, SMNVEV (reference sequence). The CDR3 contains 15 residues. The CDR3 reads CASSLFQGSGDTQYF. CDR3 DNA: TGTGCCAGCAGTTTATTCCAGGGTTCGGGAGATACGCAGTATTTT.

The rearrangement joins TRBV10-3 to TRBJ2-3; 10 nucleotides match TRBD2. V gave up 0 bases and J gave up 0 bases; unmatched junction bases: 6. The CDR3 extends over 18 amino acids. Germline loops: CDR1 ENHRY, CDR2 SYGVKD. CDR3 sequence (DNA): TGTGCCATCAGTGAGTCGGTAGGGACTAGCGAAAGCACAGATACGCAGTATTTT. Its protein product is CAISESVGTSESTDTQYF.

The chain couples TRBV29-1 to TRBJ2-7, with 14 bases matching TRBD2. This CDR3 has 14 residues. Germline CDR1 SQVTM, CDR2 ANQGSEA. J lost 4 bases, V lost 6 bases, and 5 bases had no gene match. CDR3 sequence (DNA): TGCAGCGTGAAAGGGACTAGCGGGAGTTACGAGCAGTACTTC. The encoded protein is CSVKGTSGSYEQYF.

This clone was seen only once. The V gene is TRBV19, the J gene TRBJ2-3; D is perhaps TRBD2 (6 bases). CDR1 and CDR2 (germline): LNHDA, SQIVND (reference sequence). The germline V and J ends were trimmed by 1 base and 2 bases, with 10 bases remaining between them. The CDR3 contains 15 residues. The chain's CDR3 is CASSIGGTHTDTQYF. The DNA of the CDR3 is TGTGCCAGTAGTATAGGCGGGACCCACACAGATACGCAGTATTTT.

The CDR3 protein is CASSQVGQGPQPQHF. The CDR3 bases are TGTGCCAGCAGCCAAGTGGGACAGGGGCCCCAGCCCCAGCATTTT. The rearrangement links TRBV4-2 to TRBJ1-5, with TRBD1 matching 10 bases. The CDR3 loop spans 15 amino acids. Germline-derived CDR1 and CDR2 are LGHNA and YNFKEQ. V shed 1 base, J shed 7 bases, and the junction held 4 bases outside the gene matches.

The V and J genes are TRBV27 and TRBJ2-2; D is unclear. This CDR3 contains 15 residues. V lost 1 base and J lost 5, with 11 bases in between. CDR1 and CDR2 (germline): MNHEY, SMNVEV (reference sequence). CDR3 bases: TGTGCCAGCAGTTTATTGCGTCAGAGGACCGGGGAGCTGTTTTTT. Translated, it gives CASSLLRQRTGELFF.

The CDR3: CASSITAGDPYEQYF. The CDR3 DNA reads as TGTGCCAGTAGTATCACGGCGGGAGACCCCTACGAGCAGTACTTC. The chain couples TRBV19 to TRBJ2-7, with 7 bases identical to TRBD2. The CDR3 covers 15 residues. Germline V gene sequence: CDR1 LNHDA, CDR2 SQIVND (reference sequence). Trimming cost V 3 bases and J 2 bases; bases outside gene matches: 7. The full variable domain, its missing parts supplied by reference TRBV19 and TRBJ2-7, is DGGITQSPKYLFRKEGQNVTLSCEQNLNHDAMYWYRQDPGQGLRLIYYSQIVNDFQKGDIAEGYSVSREKKESFPLTVTSAQKNPTAFYLCASSITAGDPYEQYFGPGTRLTVT.

This chain uses TRBV2 with TRBJ2-7; 9 bases match TRBD2. V shed 11 bases and J 6 bases; nucleotides not matched to a gene: 11. The V gene's germline CDR1 is SNHLY and CDR2 FYNNEI. CDR3 length: 13 amino acids. The CDR3 protein is CAGQLAGRSEQYF. The DNA for the CDR3 is TGTGCCGGCCAACTAGCGGGTCGCTCCGAGCAGTACTTC.

This chain uses TRBV27 with TRBJ2-5; 8 bases agree with TRBD1. The V segment lost 2 bases and the J segment 5 bases; nucleotides outside the gene matches: 7. The CDR3 length is 15 residues. Germline-derived CDR1 and CDR2 are MNHEY and SMNVEV (reference sequence). The CDR3 reads CASSLRPGGQETQYF. The CDR3 region has the DNA TGTGCCAGCAGTTTACGACCAGGGGGCCAGGAGACCCAGTACTTC.

The chain recombines TRBV6-5 with TRBJ2-7; weak D call: TRBD2 (6 bases). Germline-derived CDR1 and CDR2 are MNHEY and SVGAGI. The CDR3 length is 14 residues. Trimming left V 10 bases short and J 4 bases short, with 20 bases between. The DNA for the CDR3 is TGTGCCACCTTAACTTTCGGGGGAAGATACGAGCAGTACTTC. It is translated as CATLTFGGRYEQYF.

The chain recombines TRBV4-1 with TRBJ2-7; D might be TRBD2 (6 bases). V lost 1 base, J lost 6 bases, and 7 bases lay in between. The CDR3 totals 12 residues. Per germline, CDR1 MGHRA and CDR2 YSYEKL. The DNA of the CDR3 is TGCGCCAGCAGCCAAGTGGAGGGCGAGCAGTACTTC. Its translation is CASSQVEGEQYF.

The chain employs TRBV19 and TRBJ2-7, with 11 positions matching TRBD1. Germline assignment: CDR1 LNHDA and CDR2 SQIVND (reference sequence). Unmatched junction bases numbered 7, after V lost 5 bases and J lost 4 bases. The CDR3 has 15 residues. Here the CDR3 DNA reads TGTGCCAGTAGTCCCGGACAGGGGGCCGGTTACGAGCAGTACTTC. Protein sequence: CASSPGQGAGYEQYF.

The genes are TRBV19 and TRBJ1-4; D remains ambiguous. The CDR3 contains 16 residues. Per germline, CDR1 LNHDA and CDR2 SQIVND (reference sequence). V lost 5 bases and J 7 bases, leaving 20 bases between the germline ends. CDR3 in DNA: TGTGCCAGTAGTCCCGGTTTTAGAGGGAGGTTTGAAAAACTGTTTTTT. Translated, it gives CASSPGFRGRFEKLFF.

In its sample, this clone was seen once. The CDR3 DNA reads as TGTGCCAGCACGGGACTAGCGGGAGGGCGCAATGAGCAGTTCTTC. Its protein product is CASTGLAGGRNEQFF. The chain joins TRBV27 to TRBJ2-1; 16 bases agree with TRBD2. From germline, CDR1 is MNHEY and CDR2 SMNVEV (reference sequence). There are 15 residues in the CDR3. J was trimmed by 6 bases and V by 7 bases; bases with no gene match: 3.

This rearrangement joins TRBV6-1 to TRBJ1-1; a possible D gene is TRBD1 (6 bases). The germline V gene encodes CDR1 MNHNS and CDR2 SASEGT. The length of the CDR3 is 13 residues. V shed 4 bases and J shed 5 bases, with 11 bases lying between them. Here the CDR3 reads CASSGVTGTEAFF. The CDR3 DNA sequence: TGTGCCAGCAGTGGGGTGACAGGAACTGAAGCTTTCTTT.

This rearrangement joins TRBV12-5 to TRBJ1-3; D is possibly TRBD1 (5 bases). The germline gives CDR1 LGHNT, CDR2 FRNRAP. The CDR3 totals 14 residues. V lost 1 base, J lost 3 bases, and 7 bases lay in between. The CDR3: CASGLGGDGNTIYF. The CDR3 nucleotides read TGTGCTAGTGGTTTGGGGGGGGATGGAAACACCATATATTTT. The whole variable domain, filled in from reference TRBV12-5 and TRBJ1-3, reads DARVTQTPRHKVTEMGQEVTMRCQPILGHNTVFWYRQTMMQGLELLAYFRNRAPLDDSGMPKDRFSAEMPDATLATLKIQPSEPRDSAVYFCASGLGGDGNTIYFGEGSWLTVV.

V is TRBV6-5 and J is TRBJ2-1; 8 nucleotides agree with TRBD2. Germline CDR1 reads MNHEY; CDR2 reads SVGAGI. The CDR3 has 14 residues. Germline trimming cut 6 bases from V and 0 bases from J; bases unmatched to any gene: 1. The CDR3 sequence: CASSGLASYNEQFF. CDR3 sequence (DNA): TGTGCCAGCAGCGGACTAGCCTCCTACAATGAGCAGTTCTTC.

This clone was observed once. The chain recombines TRBV5-5 with TRBJ1-1, with D maybe TRBD1 (6 bases). Germline V lookup: CDR1 SGHKS, CDR2 YYEKEE (reference sequence). This CDR3 region has 15 residues. Deletions cut 4 bases from V and 8 bases from J, with 21 bases between. This CDR3 is CASSQKRGQFGEAFF. Written as DNA, the CDR3 is TGTGCCAGCAGCCAGAAAAGAGGACAGTTCGGGGAAGCTTTCTTT.

This clone was seen once. The J gene is TRBJ2-1, the V gene TRBV4-3; TRBD2 matches at 12 bases. With V trimmed by 4 bases and J by 7 bases, 5 bases remained unmatched. CDR3 length: 15 residues. Germline assignment: CDR1 LGHNA and CDR2 YSLEER. The CDR3 region is CASSPGLAGTNEQFF. The CDR3 nucleotides read TGCGCCAGCAGCCCCGGACTAGCGGGAACTAATGAGCAGTTCTTC.